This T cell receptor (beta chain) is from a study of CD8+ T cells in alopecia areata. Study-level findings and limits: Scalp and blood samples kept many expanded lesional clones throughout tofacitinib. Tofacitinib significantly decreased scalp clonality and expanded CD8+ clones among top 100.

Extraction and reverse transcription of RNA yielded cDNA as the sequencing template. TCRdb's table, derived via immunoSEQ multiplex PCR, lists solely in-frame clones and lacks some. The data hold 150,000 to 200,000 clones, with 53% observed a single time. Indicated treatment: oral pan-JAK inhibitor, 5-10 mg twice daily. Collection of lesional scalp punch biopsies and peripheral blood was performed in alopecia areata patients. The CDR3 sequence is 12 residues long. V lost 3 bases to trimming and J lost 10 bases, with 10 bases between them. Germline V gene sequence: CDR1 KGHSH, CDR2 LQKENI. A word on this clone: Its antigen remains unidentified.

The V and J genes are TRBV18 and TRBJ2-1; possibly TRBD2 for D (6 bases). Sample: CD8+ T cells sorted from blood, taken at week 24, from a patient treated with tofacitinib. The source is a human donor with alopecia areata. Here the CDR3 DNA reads TGTGCCAGCTCACCCGGGGGTGGAGAGCAGTTCTTC. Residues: CASSPGGGEQFF.